This TCR beta chain was documented in a study of T cell responses to AZD1222 COVID-19 vaccine. This CDR3 is 15 amino acids long. Per the germline V gene, CDR1 is SGHTA and CDR2 is FQGNSA. V was clipped by 0 bases and J by 6 bases, with 12 bases between them. Clones were read by immunoSEQ multiplex PCR, and TCRdb kept only the in-frame ones, dropping some. This table holds 90,000 to 95,000 clones, around 86% found once. The sequence derives from an adult in good health. Sequencing was performed on peripheral blood, taken on day 0 of AZD1222 vaccination. The chain employs TRBV7-2 and TRBJ2-1, with D tentatively TRBD1 or TRBD2 (5 bases each). The CDR3 DNA follows: TGTGCCAGCAGCTTAGCGAGGGGCCCCTTCAATGAGCAGTTCTTC. Its protein is CASSLARGPFNEQFF.